Presented here are 9 T cell receptor beta chains from one specimen sequenced in a study of blood T cell repertoires in COVID-19. Generated by immunoSEQ multiplex PCR, the TCRdb table keeps only in-frame clones and is missing some. Seen here are a few hundred thousand clones, more than 80% observed once, and the top ten hold 1.2%. The sequenced material came from PBMCs or T cells enriched from blood (not recorded which). The source of these receptors is a man aged 30-40 years who had recovered from COVID-19.

V and J are TRBV11-3 and TRBJ2-1, with 10 bases identical to TRBD1. Germline CDR1 is SGHNT and CDR2 is YENEEA. The V gene end was trimmed by 5 bases and the J gene end by 4 bases; junction bases not matched to a gene: 2. CDR3 size: 14 residues. Written as DNA, the CDR3 is TGTGCCAGCAGCACGGGACAGGGGTACAATGAGCAGTTCTTC. This translates into CASSTGQGYNEQFF.

In its sample, this clone was seen once. The chain combines TRBV7-9 with TRBJ2-3; weak D call: TRBD2 (6 bases). Trimming cost V 4 bases and J 5 bases, with 16 bases left between them. The CDR3 contains 15 residues. Germline V gene sequence: CDR1 SEHNR, CDR2 FQNEAQ (reference sequence). CDR3 protein: CASSSMGGGGDTQYF. The CDR3 bases are TGTGCCAGCAGCTCAATGGGTGGGGGAGGAGATACGCAGTATTTT.

The chain employs TRBV28 and TRBJ2-1; TRBD2 aligns across 15 bases. CDR1 MDHEN and CDR2 SYDVKM come from the germline V gene. CDR3 length equals 14 residues. The trim removed 2 bases at V and 15 bases at J, leaving 5 bases unmatched. CDR3 sequence: CASSLGGLAGGLFF. CDR3 sequence (DNA): TGTGCCAGCAGTTTAGGGGGACTAGCGGGAGGTTTGTTCTTC.

V gene TRBV7-2 combines with J gene TRBJ1-6; D gene uncertain. Trimming removed 5 bases from V and 0 bases from J, with 14 bases in between. This CDR3 is built from 17 residues. Germline V gives CDR1 SGHTA, CDR2 FQGNSA. The CDR3 sequence: CASSPQALGSYNSPLHF. The CDR3 DNA follows: TGTGCCAGCAGCCCCCAGGCCTTGGGCTCCTATAATTCACCCCTCCACTTT. Full variable domain (remainder filled in from reference TRBV7-2 and TRBJ1-6): GAGVSQSPSNKVTEKGKDVELRCDPISGHTALYWYRQSLGQGLEFLIYFQGNSAPDKSGLPSDRFSAERTGGSVSTLTIQRTQQEDSAVYLCASSPQALGSYNSPLHFGNGTRLTVT.

The rearrangement links TRBV28 to TRBJ1-2, with D tentatively TRBD1 (5 bases). CDR3 length equals 13 residues. The V end was cut by 5 bases, the J end by 4 bases, with 11 bases between. Germline CDR1 is MDHEN and CDR2 is SYDVKM. CDR3 DNA sequence: TGTGCCAGCAGTCTAAGACAGACCTATGGCTACACCTTC. Translation gives CASSLRQTYGYTF.

This chain joins TRBV2 and TRBJ2-3, with 10 bases that match TRBD1. CDR3 length equals 12 residues. Looked up from germline, CDR1 is SNHLY and CDR2 is FYNNEI. The junction had 1 base not matched to a gene; V was cut back by 8 bases and J by 5 bases. Here the CDR3 reads CASGQGGDTQYF. The CDR3 DNA reads TGTGCCAGCGGACAGGGGGGAGATACGCAGTATTTT.

The J gene is TRBJ2-1, the V gene TRBV4-2; D perhaps matches TRBD1 (5 bases). This CDR3 is built from 15 residues. CDR1 and CDR2 from the germline V gene are LGHNA and YNFKEQ. V lost 4 bases, J lost 6 bases, and 16 bases lay in between. This CDR3 is CASSPGLGRANEQFF. CDR3 bases: TGTGCCAGCAGCCCTGGCCTCGGCAGGGCCAATGAGCAGTTCTTC.

This clone has only a few counts. In DNA form, the CDR3 reads TGTGCCAGCAGCTCGGGTTGGGGAGAAGACACTGAAGCTTTCTTT. Protein product: CASSSGWGEDTEAFF. The chain is built from TRBV7-9 and TRBJ1-1, with D uncertain. This CDR3 is 15 amino acids long. Trimming pared 4 bases from V and 3 bases from J, leaving 15 bases between. Per germline, CDR1 SEHNR and CDR2 FQNEAQ (reference sequence). The entire variable domain, with the rest obtained from reference TRBV7-9 and TRBJ1-1, is as follows: DTGVSQNPRHKITKRGQNVTFRCDPISEHNRLYWYRQTLGQGPEFLTYFQNEAQLEKSRLLSDRFSAERPKGSFSTLEIQRTEQGDSAMYLCASSSGWGEDTEAFFGQGTRLTVV.

This chain uses TRBV18 with TRBJ2-1; TRBD1 aligns across 7 bases. This CDR3 contains 15 residues. V was clipped by 4 bases and J by 5 bases; unmatched bases: 8. Per germline, CDR1 KGHSH and CDR2 LQKENI. CDR3 DNA: TGTGCCAGCTCACTACCCACGGACAGGAACAATGAGCAGTTCTTC. Protein product: CASSLPTDRNNEQFF. The entire variable domain, with the rest obtained from reference TRBV18 and TRBJ2-1, is as follows: NAGVMQNPRHLVRRRGQEARLRCSPMKGHSHVYWYRQLPEEGLKFMVYLQKENIIDESGMPKERFSAEFPKEGPSILRIQQVVRGDSAAYFCASSLPTDRNNEQFFGPGTRLTVL.